This is a list of T cell receptor beta chains from one sample in a study of T cells in narcolepsy. TCRdb keeps only in-frame clones here, not all; method: immunoSEQ multiplex PCR. The sample includes fewer than 40,000 clones, under 90% of them seen just once. Material: CD45RA- memory CD4+ T cells from PBMCs. The origin of the receptors is a human donor with narcolepsy. Both conserved end residues are part of each CDR3. The D gene is left open where the match is weak. The size field is filled for only some rows; it gives once, few, many or a size class.

j_gene,v_gene,d_gene,abundance,CDR3aa,CDR3nt
TRBJ1-3,TRBV18,TRBD1,-,CASSPITGTAAGNTIYF,TGTGCCAGCTCACCGATAACGGGGACAGCTGCTGGAAACACCATATATTTT
TRBJ2-5,TRBV5-4,-,-,CASSLRGQETQYF,TGTGCCAGCAGCTTGAGGGGCCAAGAGACCCAGTACTTC
TRBJ2-3,TRBV7-6,-,-,CASSLGGPEADTQYF,TGTGCCAGCAGCTTGGGGGGGCCTGAGGCAGATACGCAGTATTTT
TRBJ1-3,TRBV28,-,-,CASSFGGQISGNTIYF,TGTGCCAGCAGTTTCGGGGGCCAAATCTCTGGAAACACCATATATTTT
TRBJ1-1,TRBV5-4,-,-,CASSYGRGDTEAFF,TGTGCCAGCAGCTACGGGAGGGGGGACACTGAAGCTTTCTTT
TRBJ2-3,TRBV6-5,-,-,CASSRGETQYF,TGTGCCAGCAGCCGGGGAGAAACGCAGTATTTT
TRBJ2-3,TRBV30,-,-,CAWNGGSTDTQYF,TGTGCCTGGAATGGGGGGAGCACAGATACGCAGTATTTT
TRBJ2-7,TRBV5-1,-,few,CASSLEGRPYEQYF,TGCGCCAGCAGCTTGGAGGGGCGGCCCTACGAGCAGTACTTC
TRBJ1-1,TRBV11-1,-,-,CASSPLGGGMNTEAFF,TGTGCCAGCAGTCCCCTGGGGGGAGGGATGAACACTGAAGCTTTCTTT
TRBJ2-5,TRBV6-5,-,-,CASSYRATTETQYF,TGTGCCAGCAGTTACAGGGCCACAACGGAGACCCAGTACTTC
TRBJ1-1,TRBV18,-,-,CASSRTDGNTEAFF,TGTGCCAGCTCCCGGACTGACGGTAACACTGAAGCTTTCTTT
TRBJ2-1,TRBV19,TRBD1,-,CASSASQGEMFSYEQFF,TGTGCCAGTAGTGCCTCACAGGGGGAGATGTTTAGCTATGAGCAGTTCTTC
TRBJ2-5,TRBV6-5,-,once,CASSYGLTQYF,TGTGCCAGCAGTTACGGCCTGACCCAGTACTTC
TRBJ1-6,TRBV6-5,-,-,CASSYPNSPLHF,TGTGCCAGCAGTTACCCTAATTCACCCCTCCACTTT
TRBJ1-6,TRBV7-9,-,-,CASSLSANNSPLHF,TGTGCCAGCAGCTTATCCGCCAATAATTCACCCCTCCACTTT
TRBJ1-1,TRBV19,-,-,CASKVEHEAFF,TGTGCCAGTAAGGTGGAACATGAAGCTTTCTTT